This TCR beta chain was captured in a study of OX40 agonist ivuxolimab in advanced cancers. Whole-study results and caveats: The specificity for antigen of the expanded peripheral T cells was not determined. Some patients without response likewise showed low normalized clonal expansion.

Germline V gene data show CDR1 as SGHTA and CDR2 as FQGTGA. Trimming stripped 2 bases from V and 10 bases from J, with 12 bases between. This CDR3 region has 14 residues. Baseline, cycle 4 day 1, and cycle 7 day 1 were the blood sampling points. By proportion, this clone is medium-sized. The antigen is undetermined. Data came from immunoSEQ multiplex PCR; TCRdb stores just in-frame clones and leaves some out. This table has 35,000 to 45,000 clones, approximately 90% appearing once. The origin of this receptor is an adult with an advanced solid tumor such as melanoma, head and neck, liver or kidney cancer. The chain is built from TRBV7-3 and TRBJ1-6; D is perhaps TRBD1 (6 bases). The sequencing used CD4+ or CD8+ T cells sorted from blood, collected in a trial of the OX40 agonist ivuxolimab. CDR3 loop: CASSLSRGGSPLHF. CDR3 bases: TGTGCCAGCAGCTTATCCAGGGGCGGGTCACCCCTCCACTTT.